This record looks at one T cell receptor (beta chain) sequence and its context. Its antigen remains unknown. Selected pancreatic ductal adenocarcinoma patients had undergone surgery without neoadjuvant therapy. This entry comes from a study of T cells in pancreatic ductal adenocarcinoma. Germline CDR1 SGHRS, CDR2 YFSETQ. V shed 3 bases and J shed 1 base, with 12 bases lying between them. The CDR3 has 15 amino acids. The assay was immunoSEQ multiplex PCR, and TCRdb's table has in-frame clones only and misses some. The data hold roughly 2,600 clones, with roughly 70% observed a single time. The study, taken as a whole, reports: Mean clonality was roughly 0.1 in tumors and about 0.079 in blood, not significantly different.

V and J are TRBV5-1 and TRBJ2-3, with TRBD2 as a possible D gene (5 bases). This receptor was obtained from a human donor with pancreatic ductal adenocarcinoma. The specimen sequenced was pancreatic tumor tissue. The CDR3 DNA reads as TGCGCCAGCAGCTGGACTGGGGATGGCACAGATACGCAGTATTTT. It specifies CASSWTGDGTDTQYF.